This T cell receptor (beta chain) stems from a study of human T cells and chemical hapten exposure. The CDR3 runs to 16 residues. Trimming cost V 5 bases and J 0 bases, with 11 bases left between them. Per germline, CDR1 MDHEN and CDR2 SYDVKM. This clonotype was recorded a few times. This sample's time point: patch test 2, 6 weeks after DPC sensitization. Treatment described: therapeutic diphenylcyclopropenone sensitization with weekly scalp DPC. Each CDR3 protein is one row after TCRdb ran MiXCR on the RACE reads. The repertoire holds a few hundred thousand distinct CDR3 sequences, with just under 6.5% as singletons.

Source: whole blood, taken in connection with sensitization to the hapten diphenylcyclopropenone (DPC). The sequence was obtained from a woman younger than 30 with alopecia areata. Some clones in this sample may be carry-over from other donors' samples. This rearrangement joins TRBV28 to TRBJ2-6, with D hard to call. The CDR3 loop reads CASSPPVFSGANVLTF. The CDR3 DNA is TGTGCCAGCAGTCCCCCGGTCTTCTCTGGGGCCAACGTCCTGACTTTC.